This is a list of T cell receptor beta chains from one sample in a study of T cells in Graves' hyperthyroidism and ophthalmopathy. MiXCR was run by TCRdb on the multiplex PCR reads, yielding one entry per CDR3 protein. The data hold 500,000 to 550,000 distinct CDR3 sequences, with around 20% observed a single time. Sequenced: blood. The receptors were sampled from a man aged 18 to 29 with Graves' hyperthyroidism. The CDR3 runs from the conserved cysteine through the conserved F or W. The D gene is left open where the match is weak. Rows may omit the clone size; those that give it use once, few, many or a size class.

-	TRBV12-3/TRBV12-4	many	TRBJ2-2	CASNLGGPTGELFF	TGTGCCAGCAACCTCGGGGGGCCCACCGGGGAGCTGTTTTTT
-	TRBV6-1	-	TRBJ1-1	CASTRSGMNTEAFF	TGTGCCAGCACCCGGTCGGGGATGAACACTGAAGCTTTCTTT
-	TRBV18	many	TRBJ1-1	CASSQGRDGTEAFF	TGTGCCAGCTCACAGGGCCGGGATGGCACTGAAGCTTTCTTT
-	TRBV10-2	-	TRBJ1-6	CASGRGENSPLHF	TGCGCCAGCGGCAGGGGTGAGAATTCACCCCTCCACTTT
TRBD2	TRBV27	many	TRBJ2-7	CASSLSPSGGRGQYF	TGTGCCAGCAGTTTATCGCCTAGCGGGGGGCGGGGGCAGTACTTC
-	TRBV3-1	few	TRBJ1-1	CASSLKYWTTEAFF	TGTGCCAGCAGCCTCAAGTATTGGACCACTGAAGCTTTCTTT
-	TRBV4-1	many	TRBJ1-2	CASSQVGGSANGYTF	TGCGCCAGCAGCCAAGTCGGGGGAAGCGCGAATGGCTACACCTTC
-	TRBV19	many	TRBJ1-5	CASRHPPEQPQHF	TGTGCCAGCAGACATCCTCCGGAACAGCCCCAGCATTTT
-	TRBV10-2	many	TRBJ2-7	CASRGIYEQYF	TGCGCCAGCAGGGGAATCTACGAGCAGTACTTC
-	TRBV12-3/TRBV12-4	-	TRBJ1-1	CASSFSRFFGASEAFF	TGTGCCAGCAGTTTCAGTCGCTTTTTCGGCGCTTCTGAAGCTTTCTTT
-	TRBV7-9	many	TRBJ2-5	CASSFTRGQETQYF	TGTGCCAGCAGCTTCACCCGGGGGCAAGAGACCCAGTACTTC
TRBD2	TRBV27	few	TRBJ2-7	CASSPGLAGGSLYEQYF	TGTGCCAGCAGTCCAGGACTAGCGGGAGGATCACTCTACGAGCAGTACTTC
-	TRBV10-3	few	TRBJ2-7	CAISASEGSSYEQYF	TGTGCCATCAGCGCATCTGAGGGGAGCTCCTACGAGCAGTACTTC
TRBD2	TRBV10-2	-	TRBJ2-7	CASSDGLAGGYEQYF	TGCGCCAGCAGTGATGGTCTAGCGGGGGGCTACGAGCAGTACTTC